One and the same sample provided the 22 T cell receptor beta chains below, sequenced in a study of radiotherapy plus CTLA-4 blockade in lung cancer. The data were produced by immunoSEQ multiplex PCR, yet TCRdb's version contains in-frame clones alone and is incomplete. Of about 45,000 clones listed, about 63% were seen once; the top ten hold under 20%. Sequences were derived from peripheral blood, sampled from a patient treated with radiotherapy plus ipilimumab. The receptors come from a human donor with non-small cell lung cancer who had a partial response to radiotherapy plus ipilimumab.

The V and J genes are TRBV18 and TRBJ1-1, with 7 bases lining up with TRBD1. This CDR3 has 13 amino acids. CDR1 KGHSH and CDR2 LQKENI come from the germline V gene. J lost 1 base, V lost 5 bases, and 1 base had no gene match. The CDR3 loop is CASSRQGNTEAFF. The CDR3 bases are TGTGCCAGCTCAAGACAGGGGAACACTGAAGCTTTCTTT.

V usage is TRBV19 and J usage is TRBJ1-2, with TRBD1 identical over 9 bases. The germline gives CDR1 LNHDA, CDR2 SQIVND (reference sequence). V was clipped by 5 bases and J by 4 bases; unmatched bases: 8. This CDR3 comprises 15 residues. In nucleotides, the CDR3 is TGTGCCAGTAGTCCGAGGTGGGGACAGGGCTATGGCTACACCTTC. It codes for CASSPRWGQGYGYTF.

V is TRBV27 and J is TRBJ2-2; 9 bases fit TRBD2. Trimming at V came to 5 bases and at J to 0 bases, leaving 4 bases not matched to a gene. Germline-derived CDR1 and CDR2 are MNHEY and SMNVEV (reference sequence). The CDR3 extends over 16 amino acids. The CDR3, as DNA: TGTGCCAGCAGTCCCCTAGCGGGGACGAACACCGGGGAGCTGTTTTTT. Its translation: CASSPLAGTNTGELFF.

The chain combines TRBV6-5 with TRBJ1-3; D ambiguous. CDR1 and CDR2 from the germline V gene are MNHEY and SVGAGI. This CDR3 contains 12 residues. V was shortened by 7 bases and J by 0 bases, with 4 bases between the two germline ends. The CDR3 reads CASTHSGNTIYF. The CDR3 DNA sequence: TGTGCCAGCACCCACTCTGGAAACACCATATATTTT.

This chain uses TRBV20-1 with TRBJ1-1; TRBD1 matches 7 bases. Looked up from germline, CDR1 is DFQATT and CDR2 is SNEGSKA (reference sequence). This CDR3 contains 10 residues. V dropped 5 bases and J dropped 8; count of bases not matched to a gene: 2. The CDR3 bases are TGCAGTGCTGTACAGGGGGAAGCTTTCTTT. It specifies CSAVQGEAFF.

The rearrangement links TRBV9 to TRBJ1-4, with 8 bases aligning to TRBD1. Trimming removed 4 bases from V and 2 bases from J; junction bases left unmatched: 4. There are 15 residues in the CDR3. Germline CDR1 is SGDLS and CDR2 is YYNGEE. The CDR3 DNA reads as TGTGCCAGCAGCCCCCGGACAGGGACTAATGAAAAACTGTTTTTT. It yields the protein CASSPRTGTNEKLFF.

J is TRBJ2-1 and V is TRBV27, with 8 bases lining up with TRBD2. V gave up 1 base and J gave up 9 bases; unmatched junction bases: 11. CDR3 length equals 16 residues. The germline gives CDR1 MNHEY, CDR2 SMNVEV (reference sequence). The CDR3 sequence is CASSLWTGLGVVEQFF. CDR3 in DNA: TGTGCCAGCAGTTTATGGACGGGACTAGGTGTCGTTGAGCAGTTCTTC.

The chain combines TRBV4-1 with TRBJ2-1; D is uncertain. With 4 bases removed from V and 5 bases from J, the gap between germline ends came to 12 bases. The V gene's germline CDR1 is MGHRA and CDR2 YSYEKL. The CDR3 contains 14 residues. The CDR3 nucleotides read TGCGCCAGCAGCCCTTACGTACCTAACAATGAGCAGTTCTTC. Translation gives CASSPYVPNNEQFF.

This chain joins TRBV30 and TRBJ1-4, with D unclear. The germline V gene encodes CDR1 GTSNPN and CDR2 SVGIG (reference sequence). This CDR3 comprises 15 residues. V shed 1 base and J shed 8 bases, with 17 bases lying between them. The CDR3 nucleotides read TGTGCCTGGAGTGGCGACCCCGGGGTGGGCGAAAAACTGTTTTTT. Encoded protein: CAWSGDPGVGEKLFF.

The chain uses TRBV18 and TRBJ2-4; TRBD1 matches at 7 bases. Germline V gene lookup returns CDR1 KGHSH and CDR2 LQKENI. The CDR3 is 15 amino acids. The V segment lost 8 bases and the J segment 0 bases; nucleotides outside the gene matches: 7. The CDR3 loop reads CASTDYRGAKNIQYF. Here the CDR3 DNA reads TGTGCCAGCACGGATTACAGGGGAGCCAAAAACATTCAGTACTTC. The full variable domain, completed using reference TRBV18 and TRBJ2-4, is NAGVMQNPRHLVRRRGQEARLRCSPMKGHSHVYWYRQLPEEGLKFMVYLQKENIIDESGMPKERFSAEFPKEGPSILRIQQVVRGDSAAYFCASTDYRGAKNIQYFGAGTRLSVL.

The J gene is TRBJ1-1, the V gene TRBV7-9, with D tentatively TRBD1 (6 bases). The germline V and J ends were trimmed by 5 bases and 0 bases, with 16 bases remaining between them. This CDR3 has 16 amino acids. Germline V CDR1 and CDR2: SEHNR, FQNEAQ (reference sequence). DNA of the CDR3: TGTGCCAGCAGCGCCCAGACAGGTCCCCTGAACACTGAAGCTTTCTTT. Translation gives CASSAQTGPLNTEAFF.

Only one count was recorded for this clone. The chain uses TRBV5-1 and TRBJ2-5; TRBD2 is a possible D gene (6 bases). Germline assignment: CDR1 SGHRS and CDR2 YFSETQ. This CDR3 spans 14 amino acids. V was shortened by 0 bases and J by 3 bases, with 9 bases between the two germline ends. The CDR3 DNA is TGCGCCAGCAGCTTGGGCCGGGAGAAAGAGACCCAGTACTTC. As protein: CASSLGREKETQYF.

The chain uses TRBV5-1 and TRBJ1-1; possibly TRBD1 for D (6 bases). Germline V CDR1 and CDR2: SGHRS, YFSETQ. With 0 bases removed from V and 6 bases from J, the gap between germline ends came to 15 bases. This CDR3 spans 15 amino acids. CDR3 nucleotide sequence: TGCGCCAGCAGCTTGGCTGGGGGCTCTCTATCTGAAGCTTTCTTT. Its protein is CASSLAGGSLSEAFF.

This clone was seen a handful of times. This rearrangement joins TRBV6-1 to TRBJ2-7; the D gene is possibly TRBD1 (5 bases). Germline lookup yields CDR1 MNHNS and CDR2 SASEGT. Trimming shortened V by 8 bases and J by 4 bases, and 9 bases separated the two germline ends. The CDR3 sequence is 11 residues long. This CDR3 reads CASSKGYEQYF. In DNA form, the CDR3 reads TGTGCCAGCTCAAAGGGGTACGAGCAGTACTTC.

This clone turned up a few times. This sequence joins TRBV30 and TRBJ1-6, with TRBD1 matching over 8 bases. The CDR3 sequence is 14 residues long. J gave up 6 bases and V 3 bases, and 4 bases lay outside the gene matches. CDR1 is GTSNPN, CDR2 SVGIG, per germline (reference sequence). CDR3 bases: TGTGCCTGGAGCCGGACAGGGTTTAATTCACCCCTCCACTTT. It codes for CAWSRTGFNSPLHF.

The chain combines TRBV6-4 with TRBJ2-1; 9 bases line up with TRBD2. V gave up 3 bases and J gave up 1 base; unmatched junction bases: 1. This CDR3 has 15 residues. Germline-derived CDR1 and CDR2 are MRHNA and SNTAGT. In nucleotides, the CDR3 is TGTGCCAGCAGTGATAGCGGGAGTTCCTACAATGAGCAGTTCTTC. It specifies CASSDSGSSYNEQFF.

The rearrangement uses TRBV6-6 and TRBJ2-7, with D possibly matching TRBD2 (5 bases). Trimming cost V 2 bases and J 2 bases, with 13 bases left between them. The CDR3 consists of 15 residues. The germline V gene encodes CDR1 MNHNY and CDR2 SVGAGI (reference sequence). The CDR3 DNA reads as TGTGCCAGCAGTTACGGGCTGGGAGCGGCCTACGAGCAGTACTTC. Translated, it gives CASSYGLGAAYEQYF.

The CDR3 DNA follows: TGTGCCAGTGGCCGGAACTCGGGGTATCAGCCCCAGCATTTT. Protein product: CASGRNSGYQPQHF. The chain is built from TRBV19 and TRBJ1-5, with D unresolved. V was clipped by 8 bases and J by 5 bases, with 16 bases between them. CDR1 is LNHDA and CDR2 is SQIVND in the germline V gene (reference sequence). This CDR3 spans 14 amino acids.

The chain links TRBV15 to TRBJ1-3; maybe TRBD1 (5 bases). V lost 5 bases, J lost 2 bases, and 10 bases lay in between. Germline CDR1 LNHNV, CDR2 YYDKDF (reference sequence). The CDR3 loop spans 14 amino acids. CDR3 amino acids: CATSGGGTGNTIYF. The DNA for the CDR3 is TGTGCCACCAGCGGGGGAGGAACTGGAAACACCATATATTTT.

The chain joins TRBV4-2 to TRBJ2-1, with unresolved D. V lost 0 bases and J lost 9, with 12 bases in between. The V gene's germline CDR1 is LGHNA and CDR2 YNFKEQ. The CDR3 loop spans 14 amino acids. The CDR3 loop reads CASSQDLKRSEQFF. The CDR3 region has the DNA TGTGCCAGCAGCCAAGATTTAAAGCGAAGTGAGCAGTTCTTC.

This chain links TRBV5-8 with TRBJ2-1, with a possible D match to TRBD2 (5 bases). CDR1 SGHTS and CDR2 YDEGEE come from the germline V gene. V shed 5 bases and J shed 0 bases, with 15 bases lying between them. The CDR3 is 16 amino acids. The CDR3 region has the DNA TGTGCCAGCAGTCCTCAGCGGCCAAGCTCCTACAATGAGCAGTTCTTC. This sequence encodes CASSPQRPSSYNEQFF.

V usage is TRBV6-5 and J usage is TRBJ2-5; D may be TRBD2 (6 bases). The CDR3 loop spans 15 amino acids. Germline V CDR1 and CDR2: MNHEY, SVGAGI. Trimming cost V 7 bases and J 5 bases, with 20 bases left between them. CDR3 nucleotide sequence: TGTGCCAGCACCTTAATGGACGGAGGGCGGGAGACCCAGTACTTC. Translation gives CASTLMDGGRETQYF.